This is a list of T cell receptor beta chains from one sample in a study of spatial heterogeneity in lung cancer. TCRdb reanalysed the 5' RACE reads using MiXCR and keeps one entry per CDR3 protein. The profile shows tens of thousands of distinct CDR3 sequences, about 12% of them singletons. Sequences were derived from PBMCs, sampled at surgery. These receptor sequences come from a male donor with early-stage non-small cell lung cancer. Each CDR3 is given with its conserved first and last residue. The order of the fields is clone size, V gene, D gene, J gene, CDR3 DNA, CDR3 protein. D genes are given only for firm matches. Only some rows state a clone size, as once, few, many or a class for expanded clones.

few	TRBV29-1	TRBD2	TRBJ2-1	TGCAGCGTTACCGGACTAGCGGGAGGGGGGTACAATGAGCAGTTCTTC	CSVTGLAGGGYNEQFF
many	TRBV10-3	NA	TRBJ2-1	TGTGCCATCAGTGACAGGCTTCCTAGCTCCTACAATGAGCAGTTCTTC	CAISDRLPSSYNEQFF
few	TRBV6-2/TRBV6-3	TRBD1	TRBJ2-1	TGTGCCAGCAGTTACTCGCGACAGGGGGCGTACAATGAGCAGTTCTTC	CASSYSRQGAYNEQFF
few	TRBV12-5	NA	TRBJ1-1	TGTGCTAGTGGATCAACCCGGACAGAAAACACTGAAGCTTTCTTT	CASGSTRTENTEAFF
many	TRBV5-5	TRBD1	TRBJ1-1	TGTGCCAGCACCCTGACAGGGGCGAACACTGAAGCTTTCTTT	CASTLTGANTEAFF
few	TRBV4-1	NA	TRBJ2-2	TGCGCCAGCAGCTCTCCCGGGGCAGCGAACACCGGGGAGCTGTTTTTT	CASSSPGAANTGELFF
few	TRBV6-5	TRBD1	TRBJ2-2	TGTGCCAGCAGGCCCCCGGGACAGGGTTTATCGGTCGGGGAGCTGTTTTTT	CASRPPGQGLSVGELFF
few	TRBV3-1	NA	TRBJ2-5	TGTGCCAGCAGTAGACAGAGGGAGACCCAGTACTTC	CASSRQRETQYF
NA	TRBV7-3	TRBD2	TRBJ2-3	TGTGCCAGCAGCAAACTAGCGGGAGGTAGCACAGATACGCAGTATTTT	CASSKLAGGSTDTQYF
NA	TRBV7-7	NA	TRBJ2-2	TGTGCTAGCAGCTTGGGGCAGGGAGTTCCCGGGGAGCTGTTTTTT	CASSLGQGVPGELFF
NA	TRBV7-9	TRBD1	TRBJ2-7	TGTGCCAGCAACCGGGACAGCTACGAGCAGTACTTC	CASNRDSYEQYF
NA	TRBV29-1	TRBD2	TRBJ2-5	TGCAGCGTCCCGGCAAGCGGGGTGGAGACCCAGTACTTC	CSVPASGVETQYF
few	TRBV10-2	NA	TRBJ2-1	TGCGCCAGCACTGGGAGTAATGAGCAGTTCTTC	CASTGSNEQFF
few	TRBV5-1	NA	TRBJ2-7	TGCGCCAGCAGCTTGTCGGGGGTCATAACAACGACACGAATTTACGAGCAGTACTTC	CASSLSGVITTTRIYEQYF
few	TRBV20-1	TRBD1	TRBJ2-3	TGCAGTGCTTCACTTAGGACAGGGACGAGCACAGATACGCAGTATTTT	CSASLRTGTSTDTQYF
NA	TRBV7-9	NA	TRBJ2-5	TGTGCCAGCACCCCACCGGGCCAAGAGACCCAGTACTTC	CASTPPGQETQYF
many	TRBV7-2	TRBD2	TRBJ2-3	TGTGCCAGCAGCTCGCATAGCGGGGGGGGCACAGATACGCAGTATTTT	CASSSHSGGGTDTQYF
few	TRBV6-5	NA	TRBJ1-1	TGTGCCAGCAGTTATGGGGGGTTGAACACTGAAGCTTTCTTT	CASSYGGLNTEAFF
NA	TRBV29-1	NA	TRBJ1-3	TGCAGCGTTGAAACTTACTCTGGAAACACCATATATTTT	CSVETYSGNTIYF
NA	TRBV18	NA	TRBJ1-1	TGTGCCAGCTCAGGACAGACCTCCACTGAAGCTTTCTTT	CASSGQTSTEAFF
many	TRBV27	NA	TRBJ2-5	TGTGCCAGCAGTGGGGAAGGGGAGACCCAGTACTTC	CASSGEGETQYF
few	TRBV10-1	NA	TRBJ2-5	TGCGCCAGCAGTGAGTCGGGGGCCCAAGAGACCCAGTACTTC	CASSESGAQETQYF
NA	TRBV28	NA	TRBJ1-4	TGTGCCAGCAGTCCCCCCGGGACGGCTAATGAAAAACTGTTTTTT	CASSPPGTANEKLFF
NA	TRBV30	NA	TRBJ1-5	TGTGCCTGGAGCCTTTGGAATAGCAATCAGCCCCAGCATTTT	CAWSLWNSNQPQHF
NA	TRBV9	NA	TRBJ2-5	TGTGCCAGCAGCGCGCTCGTAGGGGGAGAGACCCAGTACTTC	CASSALVGGETQYF
many	TRBV20-1	NA	TRBJ1-5	TGCAGTGCTAGAGATCTGGGCAGGGTCAATCAGCCCCAGCATTTT	CSARDLGRVNQPQHF